Below, 9 T cell receptor beta chains from the same sample are listed, as sequenced in a study of early T cells in non-severe SARS-CoV-2 infection. One entry per CDR3 protein, called by TCRdb with MiXCR from the 5' RACE reads. This table holds around 25,000 distinct CDR3 sequences, less than 7% found once. The sequenced material came from whole blood. The receptors were sampled from an adult who was a healthcare worker with PCR-confirmed SARS-CoV-2 infection or an uninfected control (not recorded which).

At least ten counts were recorded for this clonotype. This chain joins TRBV28 and TRBJ2-2, with 8 bases aligning to TRBD2. The CDR3 is 15 residues long. With 9 bases clipped from V and 1 base from J, the junction kept 7 bases outside the gene matches. CDR1 and CDR2 from the germline V gene are MDHEN and SYDVKM. The CDR3 sequence: CASAGGAKNTGELFF. The CDR3 nucleotides read TGTGCCAGTGCCGGGGGGGCCAAGAACACCGGGGAGCTGTTTTTT.

In its sample, this clonotype was seen a few times. This rearrangement joins TRBV29-1 to TRBJ2-4, with D tentatively TRBD1 or TRBD2 (5 bases each). CDR1 and CDR2 (germline): SQVTM, ANQGSEA. Trimming took 6 bases from V and 5 from J, leaving 14 bases between them. The CDR3 is made up of 13 amino acids. The CDR3, as DNA: TGCAGCGTATCTCAAGGGGACCAAAACATTCAGTACTTC. It translates to CSVSQGDQNIQYF.

This clonotype was counted at least ten times. The chain is built from TRBV7-2 and TRBJ1-6; 7 bases line up with TRBD1. The V gene's germline CDR1 is SGHTA and CDR2 FQGNSA. The length of the CDR3 is 15 residues. Germline trimming cut 5 bases from V and 6 bases from J; bases unmatched to any gene: 7. The CDR3 protein is CASSPQGRSNSPLHF. CDR3 DNA sequence: TGTGCCAGCAGCCCACAGGGGAGGAGTAATTCACCCCTCCACTTT.

The CDR3 DNA follows: TGTGCCAGCAGCGGGGCTTTTCTCCCTAATGAAAAACTGTTTTTT. Residues: CASSGAFLPNEKLFF. The V and J genes are TRBV6-6 and TRBJ1-4, with TRBD1 as a possible D gene (5 bases). Germline CDR1 is MNHNY and CDR2 is SVGAGI (reference sequence). The CDR3 covers 15 residues. Trimming took off 6 bases at V and 3 bases at J, with 14 bases between the two ends.

This clonotype counts as medium-sized. This chain connects TRBV5-5 to TRBJ1-5; 7 bases map to TRBD1. The germline V gene encodes CDR1 SGHKS and CDR2 YYEKEE (reference sequence). Trimming at V came to 4 bases and at J to 3 bases, leaving 4 bases not matched to a gene. This CDR3 has 14 amino acids. The CDR3 DNA sequence: TGTGCCAGCAGCCTAGGGACAGTCAATCAGCCCCAGCATTTT. It specifies CASSLGTVNQPQHF. Full variable domain (missing parts from reference TRBV5-5 and TRBJ1-5): DAGVTQSPTHLIKTRGQQVTLRCSPISGHKSVSWYQQVLGQGPQFIFQYYEKEERGRGNFPDRFSARQFPNYSSELNVNALLLGDSALYLCASSLGTVNQPQHFGDGTRLSIL.

At least ten counts were recorded for this clonotype. V gene TRBV12-5 combines with J gene TRBJ2-1, with D perhaps matching TRBD1 (7 bases). There are 16 residues in the CDR3. With 1 base removed from V and 7 bases from J, the gap between germline ends came to 17 bases. The germline CDR1 and CDR2 sequences are LGHNT and FRNRAP. CDR3 amino acids: CASGLGTGTRGNEQFF. The CDR3 DNA is TGTGCTAGTGGTTTGGGGACAGGCACCCGGGGGAATGAGCAGTTCTTC.

This clonotype was recorded a few times. In DNA, the CDR3 is TGCAGCGTTGAAGATTCCCAGGGAGGGAGAGCTTTCTTT. This translates into CSVEDSQGGRAFF. This chain connects TRBV29-1 to TRBJ1-1, with D possibly being TRBD1 (5 bases). Trimming cost V 0 bases and J 10 bases, with 15 bases left between them. CDR1 SQVTM and CDR2 ANQGSEA come from the germline V gene. This CDR3 has 13 amino acids. The full variable domain, completed using reference TRBV29-1 and TRBJ1-1, is SAVISQKPSRDICQRGTSLTIQCQVDSQVTMMFWYRQQPGQSLTLIATANQGSEATYESGFVIDKFPISRPNLTFSTLTVSNMSPEDSSIYLCSVEDSQGGRAFFGQGTRLTVV.

This clonotype was recorded at least ten times. This sequence joins TRBV20-1 and TRBJ1-5; no clear D. CDR3 size: 13 residues. The V end was cut by 4 bases, the J end by 3 bases, with 10 bases between. Germline V gene lookup returns CDR1 DFQATT and CDR2 SNEGSKA (reference sequence). CDR3 in amino acids: CSAKGGPNQPQHF. The CDR3 DNA reads as TGCAGTGCTAAGGGTGGGCCCAATCAGCCCCAGCATTTT.

This clonotype was counted at least ten times. V is TRBV10-2 and J is TRBJ2-7; D may be TRBD1 or TRBD2 (5 bases each). V was clipped by 2 bases and J by 7 bases, with 6 bases between them. The germline gives CDR1 WSHSY, CDR2 SAAADI. CDR3 length equals 11 residues. CDR3: CASSEGGEQYF. CDR3 nucleotides: TGCGCCAGCAGTGAGGGGGGAGAGCAGTACTTC.